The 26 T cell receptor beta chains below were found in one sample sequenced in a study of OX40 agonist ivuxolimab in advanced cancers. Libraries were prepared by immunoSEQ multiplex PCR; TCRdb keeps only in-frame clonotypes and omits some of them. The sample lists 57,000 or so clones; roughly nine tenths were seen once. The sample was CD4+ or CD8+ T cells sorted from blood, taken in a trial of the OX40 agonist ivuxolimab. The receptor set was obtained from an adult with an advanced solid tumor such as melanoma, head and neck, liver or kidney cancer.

CDR3 nucleotides: TGCGCCAGCAGAAGGATCGGGGGGGCGACAGATACGCAGTATTTT. It encodes CASRRIGGATDTQYF. The chain uses TRBV5-1 and TRBJ2-3; 8 bases are shared with TRBD2. Germline V gene lookup returns CDR1 SGHRS and CDR2 YFSETQ. Germline trimming cut 5 bases from V and 3 bases from J; bases unmatched to any gene: 8. CDR3 length equals 15 residues.

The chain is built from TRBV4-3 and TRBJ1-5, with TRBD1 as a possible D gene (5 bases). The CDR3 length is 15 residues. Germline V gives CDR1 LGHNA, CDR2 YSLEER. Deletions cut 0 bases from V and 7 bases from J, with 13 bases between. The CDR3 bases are TGCGCCAGCAGCCAAGATCGAGGGACGGGCCAGCCCCAGCATTTT. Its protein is CASSQDRGTGQPQHF.

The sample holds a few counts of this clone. CDR3: CASSIQGIYGYTF. CDR3 bases: TGTGCCAGTAGTATACAGGGGATCTATGGCTACACCTTC. V and J are TRBV19 and TRBJ1-2, with D maybe TRBD1 (6 bases). V was pared by 2 bases and J by 4 bases, with 8 bases between. The CDR3 covers 13 residues. Looked up from germline, CDR1 is LNHDA and CDR2 is SQIVND (reference sequence).

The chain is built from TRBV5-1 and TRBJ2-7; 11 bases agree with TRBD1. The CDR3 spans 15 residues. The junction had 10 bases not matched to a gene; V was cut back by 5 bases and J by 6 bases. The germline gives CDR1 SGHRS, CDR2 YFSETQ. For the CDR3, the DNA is TGCGCCAGCAGGCTCGGGACAGGGGGGAGAGGCGAGCAGTACTTC. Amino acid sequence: CASRLGTGGRGEQYF.

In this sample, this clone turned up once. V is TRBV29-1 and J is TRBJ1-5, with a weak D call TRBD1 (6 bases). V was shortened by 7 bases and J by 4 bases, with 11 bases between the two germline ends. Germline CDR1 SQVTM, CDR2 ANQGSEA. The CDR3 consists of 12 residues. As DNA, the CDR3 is TGCAGCGCCACAGGGAAGAATCAGCCCCAGCATTTT. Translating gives CSATGKNQPQHF.

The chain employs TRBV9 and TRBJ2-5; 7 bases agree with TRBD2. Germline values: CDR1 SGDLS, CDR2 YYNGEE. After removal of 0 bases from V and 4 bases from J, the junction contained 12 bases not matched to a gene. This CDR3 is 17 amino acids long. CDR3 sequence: CASSVGRGGTSGETQYF. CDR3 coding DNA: TGTGCCAGCAGCGTAGGACGCGGGGGTACCTCCGGAGAGACCCAGTACTTC.

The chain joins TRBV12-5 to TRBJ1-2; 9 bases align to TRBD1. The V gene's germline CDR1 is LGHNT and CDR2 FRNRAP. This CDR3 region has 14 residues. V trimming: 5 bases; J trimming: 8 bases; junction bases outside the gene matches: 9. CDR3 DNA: TGTGCTAGTGGTACGGACAGGGGTATGTCGGGCTACACCTTC. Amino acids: CASGTDRGMSGYTF.

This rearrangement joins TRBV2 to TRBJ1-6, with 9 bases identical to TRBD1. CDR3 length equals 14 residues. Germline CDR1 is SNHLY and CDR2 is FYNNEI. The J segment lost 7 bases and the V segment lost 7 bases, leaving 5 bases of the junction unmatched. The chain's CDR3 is CASKLTGGNSPLHF. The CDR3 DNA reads TGTGCCAGCAAGTTGACAGGGGGAAATTCACCCCTCCACTTT.

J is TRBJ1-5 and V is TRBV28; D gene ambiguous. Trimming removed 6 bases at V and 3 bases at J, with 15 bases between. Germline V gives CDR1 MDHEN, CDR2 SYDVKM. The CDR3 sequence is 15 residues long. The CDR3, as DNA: TGTGCCAGCAGATCCGACGGGAAAGACAATCAGCCCCAGCATTTT. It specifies CASRSDGKDNQPQHF.

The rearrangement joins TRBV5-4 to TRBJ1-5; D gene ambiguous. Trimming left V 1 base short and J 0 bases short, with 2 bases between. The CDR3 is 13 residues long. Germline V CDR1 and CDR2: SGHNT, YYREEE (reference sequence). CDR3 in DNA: TGTGCCAGCAGCTTGAATAGCAATCAGCCCCAGCATTTT. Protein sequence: CASSLNSNQPQHF.

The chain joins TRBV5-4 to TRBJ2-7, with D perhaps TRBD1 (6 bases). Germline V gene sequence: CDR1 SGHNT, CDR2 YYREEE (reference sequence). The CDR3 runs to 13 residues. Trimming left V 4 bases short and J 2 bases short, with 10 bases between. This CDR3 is CASSRDTTYEQYF. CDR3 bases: TGTGCCAGCAGCCGGGACACCACCTACGAGCAGTACTTC.

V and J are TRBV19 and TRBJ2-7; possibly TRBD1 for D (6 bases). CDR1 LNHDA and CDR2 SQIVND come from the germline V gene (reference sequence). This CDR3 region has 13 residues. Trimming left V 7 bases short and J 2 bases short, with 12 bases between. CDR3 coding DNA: TGTGCCAGTACCATGACAGGCGCCTACGAGCAGTACTTC. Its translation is CASTMTGAYEQYF.

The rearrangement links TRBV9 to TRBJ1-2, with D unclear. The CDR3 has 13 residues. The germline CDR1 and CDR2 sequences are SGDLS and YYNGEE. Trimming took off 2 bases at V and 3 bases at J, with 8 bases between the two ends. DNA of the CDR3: TGTGCCAGCAGCGTTGATACGGACTATGGCTACACCTTC. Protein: CASSVDTDYGYTF.

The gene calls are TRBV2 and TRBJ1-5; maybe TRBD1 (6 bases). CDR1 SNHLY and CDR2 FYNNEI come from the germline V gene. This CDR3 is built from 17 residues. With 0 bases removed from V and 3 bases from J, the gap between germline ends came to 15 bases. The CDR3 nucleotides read TGTGCCAGCAGTGAAGCGCCCCCGACAGGTTTCAATCAGCCCCAGCATTTT. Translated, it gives CASSEAPPTGFNQPQHF.

The CDR3 DNA sequence: TGTGCCAGCAGCCTCTTCGGACAGGGCAACACCGGGGAGCTGTTTTTT. It yields the protein CASSLFGQGNTGELFF. This chain uses TRBV7-2 with TRBJ2-2; 8 bases match TRBD1. V shed 5 bases and J 2 bases; nucleotides not matched to a gene: 7. The germline CDR1 and CDR2 sequences are SGHTA and FQGNSA. The CDR3 length is 16 residues.

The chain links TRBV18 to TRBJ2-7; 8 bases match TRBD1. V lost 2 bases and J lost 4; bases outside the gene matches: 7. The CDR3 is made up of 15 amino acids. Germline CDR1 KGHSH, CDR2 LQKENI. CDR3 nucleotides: TGTGCCAGCTCACCAGACCTTCGACAGGGGTACGAGCAGTACTTC. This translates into CASSPDLRQGYEQYF.

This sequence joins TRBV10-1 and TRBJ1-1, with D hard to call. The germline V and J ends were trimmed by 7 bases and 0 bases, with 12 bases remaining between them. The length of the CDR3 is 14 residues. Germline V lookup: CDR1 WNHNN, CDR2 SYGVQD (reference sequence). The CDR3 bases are TGCGCCAGCATGGGGTTAACAGTGAACACTGAAGCTTTCTTT. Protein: CASMGLTVNTEAFF.

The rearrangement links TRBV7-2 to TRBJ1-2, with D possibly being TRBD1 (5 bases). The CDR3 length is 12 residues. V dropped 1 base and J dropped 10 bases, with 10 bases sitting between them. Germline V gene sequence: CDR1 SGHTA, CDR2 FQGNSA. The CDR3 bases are TGTGCCAGCAGCTTAGGACAGCCCTACTACACCTTC. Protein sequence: CASSLGQPYYTF.

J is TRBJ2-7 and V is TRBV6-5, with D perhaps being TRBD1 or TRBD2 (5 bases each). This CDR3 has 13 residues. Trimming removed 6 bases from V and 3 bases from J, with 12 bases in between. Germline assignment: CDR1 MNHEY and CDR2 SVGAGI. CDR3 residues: CASSPGPFYEQYF. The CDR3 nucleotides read TGTGCCAGCAGCCCGGGACCATTCTACGAGCAGTACTTC.

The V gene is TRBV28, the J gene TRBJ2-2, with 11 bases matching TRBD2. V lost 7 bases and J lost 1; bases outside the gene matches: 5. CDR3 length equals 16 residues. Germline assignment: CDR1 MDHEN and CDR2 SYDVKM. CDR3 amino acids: CASTNSGGVNTGELFF. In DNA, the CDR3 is TGTGCCAGCACGAATAGCGGGGGGGTGAACACCGGGGAGCTGTTTTTT.

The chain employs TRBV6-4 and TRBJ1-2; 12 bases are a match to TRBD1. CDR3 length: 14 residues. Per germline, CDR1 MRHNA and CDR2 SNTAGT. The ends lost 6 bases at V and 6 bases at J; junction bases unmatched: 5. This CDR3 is CASRLGQGAHGYTF. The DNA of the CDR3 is TGTGCCAGCAGATTGGGACAGGGGGCACATGGCTACACCTTC.

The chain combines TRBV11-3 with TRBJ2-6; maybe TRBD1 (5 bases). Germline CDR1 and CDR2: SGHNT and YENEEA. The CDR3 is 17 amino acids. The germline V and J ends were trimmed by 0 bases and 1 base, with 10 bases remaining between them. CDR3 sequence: CASSLEVRVSGANVLTF. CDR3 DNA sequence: TGTGCCAGCAGCTTAGAAGTCAGGGTATCTGGGGCCAACGTCCTGACTTTC.

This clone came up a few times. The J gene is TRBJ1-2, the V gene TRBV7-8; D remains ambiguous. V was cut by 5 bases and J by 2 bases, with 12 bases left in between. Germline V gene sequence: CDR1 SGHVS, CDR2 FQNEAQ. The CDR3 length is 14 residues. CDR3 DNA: TGTGCCAGCAGCCCGATGCAGATGAACTATGGCTACACCTTC. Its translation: CASSPMQMNYGYTF.

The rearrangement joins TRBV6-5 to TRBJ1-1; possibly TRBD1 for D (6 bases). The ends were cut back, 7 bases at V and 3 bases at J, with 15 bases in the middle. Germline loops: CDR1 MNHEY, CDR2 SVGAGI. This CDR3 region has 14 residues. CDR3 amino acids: CASNRGPLDTEAFF. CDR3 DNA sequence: TGTGCCAGCAACCGGGGGCCTCTCGACACTGAAGCTTTCTTT.

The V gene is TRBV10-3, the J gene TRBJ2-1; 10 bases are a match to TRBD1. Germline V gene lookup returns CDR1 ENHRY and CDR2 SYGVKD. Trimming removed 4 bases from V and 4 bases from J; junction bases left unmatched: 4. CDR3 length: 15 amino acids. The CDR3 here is CAISGPGQGYNEQFF. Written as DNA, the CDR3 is TGTGCCATCAGTGGCCCGGGACAGGGGTACAATGAGCAGTTCTTC.

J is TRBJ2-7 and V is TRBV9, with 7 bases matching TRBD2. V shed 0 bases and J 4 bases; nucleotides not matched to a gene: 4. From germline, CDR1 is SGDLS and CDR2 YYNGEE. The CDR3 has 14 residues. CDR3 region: CASSVESSGYEQYF. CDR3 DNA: TGTGCCAGCAGCGTAGAATCTAGCGGTTACGAGCAGTACTTC.